The source of this T cell receptor (beta chain) is a study of early T cells in non-severe SARS-CoV-2 infection. About the research overall: Sequenced bulk RNA came from whole blood that was unsorted, and chains were unpaired.

Unique molecular identifiers tagged individual cDNA molecules. TCRdb re-called the 5' RACE reads with MiXCR, one entry per CDR3 protein. The sample includes some 50,000 distinct CDR3 sequences, about 4% of them seen just once. Study findings and constraints: The matching step, a VDJdb search, favored anti-spike CD8 responses and missed private and CD4 specificities.

This clonotype was seen more than once but under ten times. Antigen: not known. The sequence derives from an adult who was a healthcare worker with PCR-confirmed SARS-CoV-2 infection or an uninfected control (not recorded which). Sample: whole blood.

The CDR3 is CASKSGLAFTDTQYF. The CDR3 DNA follows: TGTGCCAGCAAGAGCGGACTAGCCTTCACAGATACGCAGTATTTT. The V call is TRBV2, the J call TRBJ2-3; TRBD2 agrees at 8 bases. Trimming at V came to 7 bases and at J to 2 bases, leaving 8 bases not matched to a gene. CDR1 SNHLY and CDR2 FYNNEI come from the germline V gene. This CDR3 is built from 15 residues.